This T cell receptor (beta chain) originates from a study of T cells after yellow fever vaccination. Study-level findings and limits: The booster saw the reappearance of most primary-vaccination clones (around 96% CD4, 70% to 90% CD8).

The length of the CDR3 is 16 residues. V gave up 3 bases and J gave up 3 bases, with 16 bases separating them. Germline lookup yields CDR1 SEHNR and CDR2 FQNEAQ (reference sequence). TCRdb analysed the 5' RACE reads with MiXCR anew, one entry per CDR3 protein. The table lists 400,000 or so distinct CDR3 sequences, roughly a sixth of them singletons. To note about this clonotype: Its target is not known.

The chain carries TRBV7-9 and TRBJ2-3, with D tentatively TRBD2 (6 bases). The receptor comes from a man aged 18 to 35 who received the YFV17D yellow fever vaccine. The sample in question was PBMCs, obtained before the yellow fever booster vaccination. The CDR3, as DNA: TGTGCCAGCAGCTTTGGGGGGTCATTCGGTACAGATACGCAGTATTTT. Protein product: CASSFGGSFGTDTQYF.